This T cell receptor beta chain was profiled in a study of blood T cells in healthy people across ages. Together with a sample-barcoded 5' primer, a J-beta primer mix was included in a second PCR lasting 7 to 11 cycles. One entry per CDR3 protein results from TCRdb running MiXCR on the 5' RACE reads. The table shows roughly 1.7 million distinct CDR3 sequences, with around 36% occurring only once. This clonotype showed up just a few times. The germline V gene encodes CDR1 SGHDT and CDR2 YYEEEE. This CDR3 has 14 amino acids. Trimming cost V 0 bases and J 5 bases, with 11 bases left between them. The V call is TRBV5-6, the J call TRBJ1-2, with D tentatively TRBD1 (5 bases). Sequenced: blood. The TCR originated in a woman aged 25 to 39 in good health. The DNA for the CDR3 is TGTGCCAGCAGCTTGGCCCGGGGGGTTTATGGCTACACCTTC. Translated, it gives CASSLARGVYGYTF.